This T cell receptor beta chain was sequenced for a study of identifying expanded T cells in peripheral blood. To note about this clone: The antigen is undetermined.

Study outcomes and limitations: Roughly 1.2 clones differed between technical replicates, versus approximately 16 and 19 over time. Approximately 2-week clone count variance significantly increased as total template count grew.

The table came from immunoSEQ multiplex PCR; TCRdb's copy has only in-frame clones and leaves some out. The sample shows tens of thousands of clones, around 90% of them seen only once. V shed 1 base and J shed 5 bases, with 8 bases lying between them. The CDR3 has 13 amino acids. Germline lookup yields CDR1 SGHVS and CDR2 FQNEAQ. No infections or other immune events were documented during collection. The sequence came from a person aged 18 to 75 in good health. The chain uses TRBV7-8 and TRBJ2-5; weak D call: TRBD1 (5 bases). Sequenced sample: blood. The CDR3 protein is CASSLDRTETQYF. CDR3 sequence (DNA): TGTGCCAGCAGCTTAGACAGGACGGAGACCCAGTACTTC.